This TCR beta chain was recorded in a study of beta chain features in type 1 diabetes. The wider study: What patients shared with healthy donors was a similar profile of age, gender and cell yields. Study findings and constraints: People with Type 1 diabetes carried modestly yet significantly shorter TCRB CDR3s in all four CD4+ subsets.

The whole isolated RNA underwent reverse transcription, so sequencing captured expressed TCRB transcripts. On average, stem cell-like memory T cell samples had approximately 1 million reads. The repertoire was sequenced with immunoSEQ multiplex PCR; TCRdb's copy has only in-frame clones and lacks some. This sample carries fewer than 18,000 clones, approximately 79% of them seen once, and the ten largest clones take around 0.31%. V lost 5 bases, J lost 4 bases, and 6 bases stayed unmatched. The V gene's germline CDR1 is SGHDT and CDR2 YYEEEE. This CDR3 has 13 residues. On this clone: Its antigen is undetermined.

Averaging roughly 0.12 L, one heparinised blood draw came from each individual donor. Every sorted population was more than 95% pure. V gene TRBV5-6 combines with J gene TRBJ2-7, with 7 bases that match TRBD2. This clonotype originated in a woman aged 18-29 years with type 1 diabetes. Material: stem cell memory CD4+ T cells from blood. The CDR3 here is CASRRWGGYEQYF. In DNA form, the CDR3 reads TGTGCCAGCAGGAGATGGGGGGGGTACGAGCAGTACTTC. Complete variable domain (other parts from reference TRBV5-6 and TRBJ2-7): DAGVTQSPTHLIKTRGQQVTLRCSPKSGHDTVSWYQQALGQGPQFIFQYYEEEERQRGNFPDRFSGHQFPNYSSELNVNALLLGDSALYLCASRRWGGYEQYFGPGTRLTVT.